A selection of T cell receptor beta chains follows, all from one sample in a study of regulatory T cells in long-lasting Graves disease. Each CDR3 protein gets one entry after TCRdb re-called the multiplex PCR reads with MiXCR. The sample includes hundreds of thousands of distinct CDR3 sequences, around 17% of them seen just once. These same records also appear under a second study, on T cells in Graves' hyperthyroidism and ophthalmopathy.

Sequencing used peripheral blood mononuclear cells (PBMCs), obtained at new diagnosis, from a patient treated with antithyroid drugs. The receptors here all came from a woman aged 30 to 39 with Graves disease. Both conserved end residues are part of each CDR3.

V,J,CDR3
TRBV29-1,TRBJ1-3,CSVAGTALESSGNTIYF
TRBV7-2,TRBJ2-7,CASSSGTEYEQYF
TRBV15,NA,CATSSGGSAIWEQFF
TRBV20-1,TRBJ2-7,CSARSPGLAGHLDTYEQYF
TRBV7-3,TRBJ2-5,CASSLGPMSETQYF
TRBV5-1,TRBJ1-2,CASSLVVGLKHGYTF
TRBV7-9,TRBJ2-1,CASSWDSYNEQFF
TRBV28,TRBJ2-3,CASSLSLVDTQYF
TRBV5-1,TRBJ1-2,CASETGQGGGGYTF
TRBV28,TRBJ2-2,CASWKRTSSTGELFF
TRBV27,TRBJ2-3,CASSPSSGQGNTQYF
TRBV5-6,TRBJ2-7,CASTIGTREMDYEQYF
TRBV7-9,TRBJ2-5,CASSTLDRGGETQYF
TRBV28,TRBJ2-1,CASTGALKFYEQFF
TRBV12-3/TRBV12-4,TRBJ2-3,CASSLCERGRAVKADTQYF
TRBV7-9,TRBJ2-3,CASSAWGAADTQYF
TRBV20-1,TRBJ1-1,CSARANKRQGEAFF